A single T cell receptor (beta chain) is shown here with its context. This clone turned up a few times. The clone's antigen remains unknown. No base quality information exists; no much larger clone differs at one position. This record belongs to a study of vaccination effects on CD4 cells after COVID-19 (dated by TCRdb to between 2020 and 2023). Looking at the study overall: Each participant got two doses of an mRNA SARS-CoV-2 vaccine, either BNT162b2 or mRNA-1273. SARS-CoV-2 spike-specific CD4+ TCR repertoires were compared before and after mRNA vaccination in COVID-19 convalescent patients and in infection-naive vaccine recipients. A total of 10 COVID-19 convalescent patients and a handful of SARS-CoV-2-naive healthy vaccine recipients were included in the full study. The Oncomine TCR Beta short-read assay on an Illumina iSeq 100 was used to sequence cultures from other donors in the study.

The junction carries 16 bases between V and J, which are trimmed by 4 bases and 5 bases respectively. The CDR3 starts with the cysteine, ends with the valine, and has 14 residues. The read is trimmed to its CDR3 DNA, 42 bases read in frame from base 1. The germline V gene provides CDR1 SGHTS and CDR2 YDEGEE. The ViraFEST assay stimulated PBMC with viral peptide pools and then used TCR sequencing to identify antigen-specific CD4+ T cell clonotypes by expansion. After less than eleven days of culture, CD4+ T cells were isolated with the EasySep CD4+ T cell isolation kit. Negative nucleocapsid antibody results before and after vaccination confirmed that the healthy vaccine recipients had no prior SARS-CoV-2 infection. Each well held around 1.9 million PBMC cultured in IMDM containing around 5% human AB serum, approximately 10 IU/ml IL-2 and gentamicin, along with approximately 10 ug/ml peptides. On days 3 and 7, half of the culture medium was replaced with fresh IL-2-containing medium. Unless otherwise noted, each peptide stimulation condition was cultured in triplicate wells. PBMC were separated from whole blood using Ficoll-Paque Plus gradient centrifugation and were then either cryopreserved at -140C or used fresh. The overlapping peptide pools covered the spike proteins of SARS-CoV-2 as well as those of the common cold coronaviruses HCoV-NL63, HCoV-OC43 and HCoV-229E. The QIAamp micro DNA kit was used to extract genomic DNA from the cultured CD4+ T cells.

Libraries were prepared through the immunoSEQ multiplex PCR assay. TCR beta CDR3 sequencing was performed on DNA from the cultured, isolated CD4+ T cells. The authors processed their data as follows. Non-productive TCR sequences were removed and reads were trimmed to the CDR3 region, keeping CDR3s of at least 7 amino acids. Antigen-specific clonotypes were identified with the MANAFEST web app by comparing expansion in peptide wells against reference cultures. For clones to be considered positive, expansion at FDR<0.05 versus reference and all other wells, an odds ratio above 5, and a frequency above 0.1% in two replicate wells were required. A clonotype was called cross-reactive if it was significantly expanded both in SARS-CoV-2 spike wells and in at least one common cold coronavirus spike condition. Using the stringdist R package, CDR3 similarity was measured by Levenshtein distance, and unrooted trees were constructed with ape in R 3.6.1. The source is immuneACCESS, and TCRdb retained only in-frame sequences with V and J called. Part of the clones is not carried over; for the studies checked, unresolved V genes explain less than half of this, and the remainder is unexplained. The V and J calls and clone size come from that table; D and trimming were worked out from the DNA. In this sample the table shows 50,000 or so clones, about four fifths of which occur a single time. The ten largest clones add up to just over 6% of the sample.

Overall study results and their limits: Clones induced by infection and clones induced by vaccination both contracted markedly at late timepoints after vaccination, which fits with T cell responses waning over time. Only a small number of convalescent patients were included, and no early post-infection timepoints were available, which limited the study. Among healthy vaccine recipients, nearly all vaccine-induced clones were SARS-CoV-2 mono-reactive, and just 1 of 255 was cross-reactive with common cold coronaviruses.

The starting material was CD4+ T cells from PBMCs cultured with HCoV-OC43 spike peptides, obtained before COVID-19 vaccination. The cell subset or site label, as the study defines it: HCoV-OC43 spike overlapping peptide pool stimulation. The sequence is built from TRBV5-8 and TRBJ2-7, with TRBD1 as a weak D call on 6 bases. The receptor's source is a human donor who received a COVID-19 vaccine. Read as DNA, the sequence is TGTGCCAGCAGCCCACAGGGTTGGTCTAACGAGCAGTACGTC. This gives the protein CASSPQGWSNEQYV.